This T cell receptor beta chain was found in a study of CD8+ T cells in alopecia areata. On the study more broadly: Treated patients were dosed with oral tofacitinib, taking 5 to 10 mg twice daily.

Treatment specified: oral pan-JAK inhibitor, 5-10 mg twice daily. In alopecia areata patients, both lesional scalp punch biopsies and peripheral blood were collected. Study-wide results and caveats: The presence of one nonresponder keeps the tie between baseline CD8+ expansion and response uncertain.

Germline V gene data show CDR1 as SEHNR and CDR2 as FQNEAQ (reference sequence). Trimming removed 5 bases at V and 6 bases at J, with 17 bases between. The CDR3 is 14 residues long. cDNA serving as the sequencing template came from extracted, reverse transcribed RNA. Here immunoSEQ multiplex PCR was the method, and the copy in TCRdb shows in-frame clones only, minus some. The data show 15,000 to 20,000 clones, around three fifths seen once. Concerning this clone: Its antigen is not known.

The origin of this receptor is a human donor with alopecia areata. The rearrangement uses TRBV7-9 and TRBJ2-7; TRBD1 might be the D (6 bases). The material sequenced was skin, taken at week 4, from a patient treated with tofacitinib. CDR3 nucleotides: TGTGCCAGCAGCCAAGTACAGGGCGTGGGCGAGCAGTACTTC. It is translated as CASSQVQGVGEQYF. The full variable domain, its missing parts supplied by reference TRBV7-9 and TRBJ2-7, is DTGVSQNPRHKITKRGQNVTFRCDPISEHNRLYWYRQTLGQGPEFLTYFQNEAQLEKSRLLSDRFSAERPKGSFSTLEIQRTEQGDSAMYLCASSQVQGVGEQYFGPGTRLTVT.